The sequence of this TCR beta chain was determined in a study of CD4+ T cells in melanoma. Germline V gene data show CDR1 as SGHNT and CDR2 as YENEEA. Trimming stripped 2 bases from V and 3 bases from J, with 11 bases between. The CDR3 totals 15 residues. Comments on this clone: Its antigen is currently unknown.

Using immunoSEQ multiplex PCR, the repertoire was profiled, and TCRdb retains in-frame clones only, with some absent. The sample lists approximately 20,000 clones; around four fifths were seen once. General study results and limits: Neoantigen-specific CD4+ T cells in melanoma reportedly had diverse differentiation states. A reported correlation linked neoantigen-specific CD4+ T cells to CD8+, macrophage and B cell function.

The chain combines TRBV11-3 with TRBJ2-1; no reliable D call. This clonotype was obtained from a human donor with melanoma. In DNA form, the CDR3 reads TGTGCCAGCAGCTTAAGTTCGGACGGCTACAATGAGCAGTTCTTC. Translated, it gives CASSLSSDGYNEQFF.